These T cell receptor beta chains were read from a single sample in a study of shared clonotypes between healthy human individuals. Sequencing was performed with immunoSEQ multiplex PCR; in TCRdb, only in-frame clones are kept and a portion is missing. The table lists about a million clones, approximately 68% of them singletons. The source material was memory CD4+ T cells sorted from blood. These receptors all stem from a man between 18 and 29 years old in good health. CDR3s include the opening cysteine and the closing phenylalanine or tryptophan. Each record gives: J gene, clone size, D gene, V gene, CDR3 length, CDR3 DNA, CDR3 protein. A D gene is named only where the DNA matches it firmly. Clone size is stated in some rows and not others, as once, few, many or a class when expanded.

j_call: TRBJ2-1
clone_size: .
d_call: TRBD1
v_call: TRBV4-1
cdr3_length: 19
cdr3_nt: TGCGCCAGCAGCCAAGTTCCCCATAGACAGGGGGCGCAATACAATGAGCAGTTCTTC
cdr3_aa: CASSQVPHRQGAQYNEQFF

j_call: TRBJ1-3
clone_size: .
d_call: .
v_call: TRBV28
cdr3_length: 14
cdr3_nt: TGTGCCAGCAGTGGGACGTCGGAAGGAAACACCATATATTTT
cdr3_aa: CASSGTSEGNTIYF

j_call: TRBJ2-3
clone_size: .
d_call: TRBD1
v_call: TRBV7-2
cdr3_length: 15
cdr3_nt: TGTGCCAGCAGCACAGGGGCGGCTCAGGGGGATACGCAGTATTTT
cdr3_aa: CASSTGAAQGDTQYF

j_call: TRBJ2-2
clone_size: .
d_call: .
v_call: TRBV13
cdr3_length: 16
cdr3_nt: TGTGCCAGCAGCTTAGGTGTCCAGGTCAACACCGGGGAGCTGTTTTTT
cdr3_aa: CASSLGVQVNTGELFF

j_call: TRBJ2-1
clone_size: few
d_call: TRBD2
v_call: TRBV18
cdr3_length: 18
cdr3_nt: TGTGCCAGCTCACCACCAAGTCCCAGCGGGGGGGCCAAGGATGAGCAGTTCTTC
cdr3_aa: CASSPPSPSGGAKDEQFF

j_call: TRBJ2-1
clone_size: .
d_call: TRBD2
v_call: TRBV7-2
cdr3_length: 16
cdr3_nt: TGTGCCAGCAGCTTAGGTCCCACAGCGGGGTACAATGAGCAGTTCTTC
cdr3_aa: CASSLGPTAGYNEQFF

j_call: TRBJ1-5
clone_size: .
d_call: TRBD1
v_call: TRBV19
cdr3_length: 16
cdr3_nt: TGTGCCAGTAGTATACAGGGGACAGGACCAAATCAGCCCCAGCATTTT
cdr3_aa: CASSIQGTGPNQPQHF

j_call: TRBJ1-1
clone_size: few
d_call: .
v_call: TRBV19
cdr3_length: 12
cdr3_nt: TGTGCCAGTAGTACCTCGAGAGGTGAAGCTTTCTTT
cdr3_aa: CASSTSRGEAFF

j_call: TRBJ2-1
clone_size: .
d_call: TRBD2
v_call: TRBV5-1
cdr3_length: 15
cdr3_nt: TGCGCCAGCAGCTTGTTAGCGGGGGCCTACAATGAGCAGTTCTTC
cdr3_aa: CASSLLAGAYNEQFF

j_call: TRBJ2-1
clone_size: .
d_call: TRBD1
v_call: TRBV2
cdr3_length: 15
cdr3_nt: TGTGCCAGCAAGGGGGCGAAAAGCTCCTACAATGAGCAGTTCTTC
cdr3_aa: CASKGAKSSYNEQFF

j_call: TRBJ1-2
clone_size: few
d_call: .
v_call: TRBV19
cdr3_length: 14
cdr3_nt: TGTGCCAGCAGCCGGGACTCACGGTGGTACGGCTACACCTTC
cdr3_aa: CASSRDSRWYGYTF

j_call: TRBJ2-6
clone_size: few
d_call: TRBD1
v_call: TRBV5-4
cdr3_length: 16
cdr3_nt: TGTGCCAGCAGCCTGACAGGGGCTCGCGGGGCCAACGTCCTGACTTTC
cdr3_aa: CASSLTGARGANVLTF

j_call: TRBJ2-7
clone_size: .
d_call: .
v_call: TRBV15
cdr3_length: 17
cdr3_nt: TGTGCCACCAGCAGGCCGGGCGGCGGGGGACAACCCAACGAGCAGTACTTC
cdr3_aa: CATSRPGGGGQPNEQYF

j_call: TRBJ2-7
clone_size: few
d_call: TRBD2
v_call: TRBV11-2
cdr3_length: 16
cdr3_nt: TGTGCCAGCAGCTTAGCGGGAGGACCACTTAACTACGAGCAGTACTTC
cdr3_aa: CASSLAGGPLNYEQYF

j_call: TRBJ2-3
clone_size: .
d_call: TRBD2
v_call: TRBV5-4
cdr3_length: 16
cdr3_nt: TGTGCCAGCAGCACCCGGACAGCGGGAGCTGGAGATACGCAGTATTTT
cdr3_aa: CASSTRTAGAGDTQYF

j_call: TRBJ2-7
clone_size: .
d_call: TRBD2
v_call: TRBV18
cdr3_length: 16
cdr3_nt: TGTGCCAGCTCACCACGGGGACTAGCGGGAAATGGCGAGCAGTACTTC
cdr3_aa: CASSPRGLAGNGEQYF

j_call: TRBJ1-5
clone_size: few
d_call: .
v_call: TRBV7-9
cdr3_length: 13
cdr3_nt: TGTGCCAGCAGCCCGGGAGAAAATCAGCCCCAGCATTTT
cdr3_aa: CASSPGENQPQHF

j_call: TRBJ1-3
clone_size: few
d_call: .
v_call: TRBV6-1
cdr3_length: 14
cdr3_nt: TGTGCCAGCAGTGCCGGGGAGTTAGAAAACACCATATATTTT
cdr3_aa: CASSAGELENTIYF

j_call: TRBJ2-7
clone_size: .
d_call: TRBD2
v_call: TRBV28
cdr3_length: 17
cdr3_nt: TGTGCCAGCAGCCTATCCTCCCTCGCTAGCGGCTCCTACGAGCAGTACTTC
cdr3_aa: CASSLSSLASGSYEQYF

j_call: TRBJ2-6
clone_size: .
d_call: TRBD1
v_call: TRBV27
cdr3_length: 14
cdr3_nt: TGTGCCACCCCGACAGGGACTGGGGCCAACGTCCTGACTTTC
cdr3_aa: CATPTGTGANVLTF

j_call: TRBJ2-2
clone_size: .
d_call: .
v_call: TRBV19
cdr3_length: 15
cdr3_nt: TGTGCCAGTAGTCTCCGGGACACTTACACCGGGGAGCTGTTTTTT
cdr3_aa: CASSLRDTYTGELFF

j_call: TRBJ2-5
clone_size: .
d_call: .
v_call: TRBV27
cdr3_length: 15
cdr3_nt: TGTGCCAGCAGTTTAAGTAGGGGTACCCAAGAGACCCAGTACTTC
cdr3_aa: CASSLSRGTQETQYF

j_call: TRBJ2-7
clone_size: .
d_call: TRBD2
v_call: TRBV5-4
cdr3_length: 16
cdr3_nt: TGTGCCAGCAGCCCGGGACTAGCGGGGCCTCTTACGTCGCAGTACTTC
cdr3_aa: CASSPGLAGPLTSQYF

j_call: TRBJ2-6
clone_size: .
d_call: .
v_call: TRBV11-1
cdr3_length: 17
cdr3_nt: TGTGCCAGCAGCCCTCTATACGGCCGTTCTGGGGCCAACGTCCTGACTTTC
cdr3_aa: CASSPLYGRSGANVLTF

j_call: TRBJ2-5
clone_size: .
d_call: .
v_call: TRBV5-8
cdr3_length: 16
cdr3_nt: TGTGCCAGCAGCTTGGGATTCCTCCCAGGTCAAGAGACCCAGTACTTC
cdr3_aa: CASSLGFLPGQETQYF

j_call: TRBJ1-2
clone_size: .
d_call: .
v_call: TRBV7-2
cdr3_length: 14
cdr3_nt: TGTGCCAGCAGCCGCCTCTCACAGGGATATGGCTACACCTTC
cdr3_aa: CASSRLSQGYGYTF

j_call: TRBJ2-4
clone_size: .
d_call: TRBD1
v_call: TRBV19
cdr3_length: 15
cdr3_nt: TGTGCCAGTAGTACGGGACAGGGGTTAGGAAACATTCAGTACTTC
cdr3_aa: CASSTGQGLGNIQYF

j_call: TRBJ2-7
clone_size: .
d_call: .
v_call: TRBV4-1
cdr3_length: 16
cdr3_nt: TGCGCCAGCAGCCCACTTGGGAGGGGGCAATCCTACGAGCAGTACTTC
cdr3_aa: CASSPLGRGQSYEQYF

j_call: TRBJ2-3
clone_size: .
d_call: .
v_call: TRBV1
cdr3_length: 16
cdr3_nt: TGCACCAGCTACCGCTGGGGGCTCGCTAGCACAGATACGCAGTATTTT
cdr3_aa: CTSYRWGLASTDTQYF

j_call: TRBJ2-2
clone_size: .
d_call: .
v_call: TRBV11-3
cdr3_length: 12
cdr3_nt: TGTGCCAGCAGCTTTTGGGGGGAGGAGCTGTTTTTT
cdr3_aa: CASSFWGEELFF